The entry that follows covers one T cell receptor (beta chain) sequence. Its matching antigen is unknown. This record comes from a study of neoadjuvant nivolumab and ipilimumab in lung cancer. Study-wide findings and caveats: Pretherapy blood TCR richness correlated positively with resected tumor richness.

With 0 bases removed from V and 2 bases from J, the gap between germline ends came to 6 bases. The CDR3 is 13 amino acids. The germline CDR1 and CDR2 sequences are SGHRS and YFSETQ. Clones were read by immunoSEQ multiplex PCR, and TCRdb kept only the in-frame ones, dropping some. The table lists about 38,000 clones, about 88% of them singletons. Sequencing used peripheral blood, obtained before neoadjuvant nivolumab, alone or with ipilimumab. This receptor was identified in an adult with non-small cell lung cancer. The chain uses TRBV5-1 and TRBJ2-7; D not certain. CDR3 DNA: TGCGCCAGCAGCTTGGTGGGCACCTACGAGCAGTACTTC. Protein sequence: CASSLVGTYEQYF.